These 23 T cell receptor beta chains were sequenced from one sample in a study of T cells in Graves' hyperthyroidism and ophthalmopathy. TCR beta CDR3 sequences were amplified from RNA transcripts. Primed by the HTBI set, a first-round RT-PCR was run on the TCR CDR3. MiXCR, run by TCRdb on the multiplex PCR reads, gives a single entry per CDR3 protein. The data hold about half a million distinct CDR3 sequences, with 15% to 20% observed a single time. Material: blood. Receptors were obtained from a man aged 35-49 years with Graves' ophthalmopathy.

V and J are TRBV7-3 and TRBJ1-1; possibly TRBD1 for D (5 bases). Trimming removed 4 bases from V and 3 bases from J, with 12 bases in between. Per the germline V gene, CDR1 is SGHTA and CDR2 is FQGTGA. The CDR3 is made up of 14 amino acids. CDR3 amino acids: CASSSGGAYTEAFF. The CDR3 DNA follows: TGTGCCAGCAGCTCGGGTGGGGCGTACACTGAAGCTTTCTTT.

The chain employs TRBV24-1 and TRBJ2-5; 16 bases align to TRBD2. This CDR3 comprises 17 residues. CDR1 is KGHDR, CDR2 SFDVKD, per germline. The junction had 6 bases not matched to a gene; V was cut back by 5 bases and J by 4 bases. Here the CDR3 DNA reads TGTGCCACCAGTGCGTATGGGACTAGCGGGAGGGGAGAGACCCAGTACTTC. Translation gives CATSAYGTSGRGETQYF.

V gene TRBV7-9 combines with J gene TRBJ1-4; a possible D gene is TRBD1 (6 bases). Trimming removed 2 bases at V and 8 bases at J, with 33 bases between. Per the germline V gene, CDR1 is SEHNR and CDR2 is FQNEAQ (reference sequence). The CDR3 spans 21 residues. The CDR3 region is CASSLRPPPRSRQGWLEKLFF. The DNA of the CDR3 is TGTGCCAGCAGCTTAAGACCCCCACCCCGCAGCCGGCAGGGGTGGTTGGAAAAACTGTTTTTT.

V usage is TRBV20-1 and J usage is TRBJ1-5; 8 bases are a match to TRBD1. The germline V gene encodes CDR1 DFQATT and CDR2 SNEGSKA (reference sequence). The CDR3 spans 13 residues. V dropped 5 bases and J dropped 7; count of bases not matched to a gene: 7. This CDR3 reads CSAQGQAGQPQHF. The CDR3, as DNA: TGCAGTGCTCAGGGACAGGCGGGCCAGCCCCAGCATTTT.

The J gene is TRBJ2-3, the V gene TRBV9; 7 bases agree with TRBD1. CDR1 is SGDLS, CDR2 YYNGEE, per germline. The V gene end was trimmed by 4 bases and the J gene end by 4 bases; junction bases not matched to a gene: 12. The CDR3 covers 16 residues. The CDR3 sequence: CASSTNRGGNADTQYF. CDR3 DNA: TGTGCCAGCAGCACCAACAGGGGTGGGAACGCAGATACGCAGTATTTT.

This clonotype came up a few times. V is TRBV5-6 and J is TRBJ1-3; D gene unclear. The CDR3 is 14 residues long. V lost 2 bases, J lost 4 bases, and 10 bases lay in between. CDR1 SGHDT and CDR2 YYEEEE come from the germline V gene. The CDR3 here is CASSFFPTGNTIYF. CDR3 coding DNA: TGTGCCAGCAGCTTTTTCCCTACAGGAAACACCATATATTTT.

Points on this clonotype: The CDR3 ends on some other residue instead of the conserved phenylalanine or tryptophan, so this is likely a read error. The chain joins TRBV6-1 to TRBJ2-5; D remains unclear. Looked up from germline, CDR1 is MNHNS and CDR2 is SASEGT. The CDR3 runs 12 residues. Here the CDR3 reads CASREAEETQYS. CDR3 in DNA: TGTGCCAGCAGGGAAGCTGAAGAGACCCAGTACTCC.

This clonotype was recorded at least ten times. This rearrangement joins TRBV7-2 to TRBJ2-3; a possible D gene is TRBD1 (5 bases). The length of the CDR3 is 15 residues. The V end was cut by 1 base, the J end by 1 base, with 9 bases between. Germline V gene lookup returns CDR1 SGHTA and CDR2 FQGNSA. The CDR3 is CASSLEGRGTDTQYF. CDR3 nucleotides: TGTGCCAGCAGCTTAGAGGGCAGGGGCACAGATACGCAGTATTTT. Filled out from reference TRBV7-2 and TRBJ2-3, the complete variable domain reads GAGVSQSPSNKVTEKGKDVELRCDPISGHTALYWYRQSLGQGLEFLIYFQGNSAPDKSGLPSDRFSAERTGGSVSTLTIQRTQQEDSAVYLCASSLEGRGTDTQYFGPGTRLTVL.

This clonotype was observed a handful of times. The V gene is TRBV6-1, the J gene TRBJ1-2; possible D gene TRBD1, 6 bases. CDR1 and CDR2 (germline): MNHNS, SASEGT. The CDR3 contains 14 residues. V lost 6 bases, J lost 2 bases, and 13 bases lay in between. Here the CDR3 reads CASRQGHQNYGYTF. CDR3 DNA: TGTGCCAGCAGACAGGGACACCAGAACTATGGCTACACCTTC.

The rearrangement joins TRBV18 to TRBJ2-7; TRBD1 aligns across 7 bases. CDR3 length equals 13 residues. Germline-derived CDR1 and CDR2 are KGHSH and LQKENI. The ends lost 3 bases at V and 7 bases at J; junction bases unmatched: 6. In DNA form, the CDR3 reads TGTGCCAGCTCACCTACAGGGGAACTTGAGCAGTACTTC. Its translation is CASSPTGELEQYF.

This clonotype has a handful of counts. The chain uses TRBV7-2 and TRBJ2-3; D could derive from TRBD1 or TRBD2 (6 bases each). Germline CDR1 SGHTA, CDR2 FQGNSA. The CDR3 length is 18 residues. V dropped 1 base and J dropped 4 bases, with 21 bases sitting between them. In DNA form, the CDR3 reads TGTGCCAGCAGCTTAGTTCCGGGGGCCCGGGGGCCCGCAGATACGCAGTATTTT. This encodes CASSLVPGARGPADTQYF. The entire variable domain, with the rest obtained from reference TRBV7-2 and TRBJ2-3, is as follows: GAGVSQSPSNKVTEKGKDVELRCDPISGHTALYWYRQSLGQGLEFLIYFQGNSAPDKSGLPSDRFSAERTGGSVSTLTIQRTQQEDSAVYLCASSLVPGARGPADTQYFGPGTRLTVL.

Only a few counts were recorded for this clonotype. Here the CDR3 reads CASSPRDPNSGELFF. The CDR3 region has the DNA TGTGCCAGCTCCCCCCGAGACCCAAACTCCGGGGAGCTGTTTTTT. The chain combines TRBV18 with TRBJ2-2, with D hard to call. V dropped 6 bases and J dropped 6 bases, with 17 bases sitting between them. CDR3 size: 15 residues. Germline V gene lookup returns CDR1 KGHSH and CDR2 LQKENI.

V and J are TRBV2 and TRBJ1-6; TRBD1 aligns across 8 bases. The CDR3 extends over 14 amino acids. The germline CDR1 and CDR2 sequences are SNHLY and FYNNEI. With V trimmed by 7 bases and J by 10 bases, 9 bases remained unmatched. DNA for the CDR3: TGTGCCAGCACCCTGACAGGGGTTAGCTCACCCCTCCACTTT. Translated: CASTLTGVSSPLHF.

This clonotype was recorded at least ten times. The genes are TRBV28 and TRBJ1-1, with D unclear. V gave up 7 bases and J gave up 6 bases, with 9 bases separating them. The germline V gene has CDR1 MDHEN and CDR2 SYDVKM. CDR3 size: 11 residues. CDR3: CASMRSAEAFF. As DNA, the CDR3 is TGTGCCAGCATGAGGAGCGCTGAAGCTTTCTTT.

V and J are TRBV27 and TRBJ1-2; D perhaps matches TRBD1 (6 bases). Germline CDR1 MNHEY, CDR2 SMNVEV (reference sequence). Trimming stripped 6 bases from V and 4 bases from J, with 15 bases between. The CDR3 loop spans 14 amino acids. DNA of the CDR3: TGTGCCAGCAGCACTAGGGACACACTCTATGGCTACACCTTC. It yields the protein CASSTRDTLYGYTF.

The rearrangement uses TRBV27 and TRBJ2-3; 10 bases map to TRBD1. The trim removed 6 bases at V and 5 bases at J, leaving 5 bases unmatched. In germline, CDR1 is MNHEY, CDR2 SMNVEV (reference sequence). The CDR3 is 14 amino acids. The CDR3: CASSPDRGRDTQYF. The DNA of the CDR3 is TGTGCCAGCAGCCCCGACAGGGGGCGAGATACGCAGTATTTT.

Only a few counts were recorded for this clonotype. The DNA for the CDR3 is TGTGCTAGTGGTTTGGCCAAACTAGGTCTTCGGACCGGGGAGCTGTTTTTT. It yields the protein CASGLAKLGLRTGELFF. V gene TRBV12-5 combines with J gene TRBJ2-2; TRBD2 is a possible D gene (5 bases). CDR1 and CDR2 (germline): LGHNT, FRNRAP. Trimming cost V 1 base and J 5 bases, with 17 bases left between them. This CDR3 region has 17 residues.

This clonotype was detected a few times. CDR3 in amino acids: CSVRWGAPHSYEQYF. The DNA for the CDR3 is TGCAGCGTTCGGTGGGGGGCCCCCCATTCCTACGAGCAGTACTTC. The chain joins TRBV29-1 to TRBJ2-7; possibly TRBD1 or TRBD2 for D (6 bases each). V shed 5 bases and J shed 1 base, with 18 bases lying between them. Germline loops: CDR1 SQVTM, CDR2 ANQGSEA. The CDR3 is 15 residues long.

This clonotype was observed many times. V usage is TRBV27 and J usage is TRBJ1-5; unclear D gene. Germline CDR1 and CDR2: MNHEY and SMNVEV (reference sequence). V was cut by 6 bases and J by 6 bases, with 9 bases left in between. This CDR3 is 12 amino acids long. The CDR3 reads CASSLRGQPQHF. Here the CDR3 DNA reads TGTGCCAGCAGCCTCCGGGGTCAGCCCCAGCATTTT.

This chain joins TRBV6-1 and TRBJ2-5, with 9 bases lining up with TRBD1. This CDR3 is built from 15 residues. J was trimmed by 1 base and V by 7 bases; bases with no gene match: 7. Germline CDR1 MNHNS, CDR2 SASEGT. The CDR3 protein is CASKVGQGVQETQYF. The CDR3 DNA follows: TGTGCCAGCAAAGTGGGACAGGGTGTCCAAGAGACCCAGTACTTC.

This clonotype was observed a few times. This chain connects TRBV6-1 to TRBJ1-6, with 7 positions matching TRBD1. The junction had 6 bases not matched to a gene; V was cut back by 10 bases and J by 0 bases. Germline CDR1 MNHNS, CDR2 SASEGT. The CDR3 contains 15 residues. The CDR3 is CATLGQSSYNSPLHF. The CDR3 nucleotides read TGTGCCACCTTGGGACAGAGCTCCTATAATTCACCCCTCCACTTT.

This clonotype was observed a few times. The chain couples TRBV29-1 to TRBJ2-7; D unresolved. CDR1 is SQVTM, CDR2 ANQGSEA, per germline. The V gene lost 1 base and the J gene lost 3 bases, with 7 bases spanning the gap. This CDR3 has 12 residues. CDR3 bases: TGCAGCGTTGAAGTCCAGAACTACGAGCAGTACTTC. This sequence encodes CSVEVQNYEQYF.

The gene calls are TRBV6-1 and TRBJ1-3; D remains ambiguous. V was trimmed by 5 bases and J by 0 bases, leaving 8 bases between them. This CDR3 contains 14 residues. Germline lookup yields CDR1 MNHNS and CDR2 SASEGT. CDR3 residues: CASSTLNSGNTIYF. The CDR3 bases are TGTGCCAGCAGTACACTAAACTCTGGAAACACCATATATTTT.